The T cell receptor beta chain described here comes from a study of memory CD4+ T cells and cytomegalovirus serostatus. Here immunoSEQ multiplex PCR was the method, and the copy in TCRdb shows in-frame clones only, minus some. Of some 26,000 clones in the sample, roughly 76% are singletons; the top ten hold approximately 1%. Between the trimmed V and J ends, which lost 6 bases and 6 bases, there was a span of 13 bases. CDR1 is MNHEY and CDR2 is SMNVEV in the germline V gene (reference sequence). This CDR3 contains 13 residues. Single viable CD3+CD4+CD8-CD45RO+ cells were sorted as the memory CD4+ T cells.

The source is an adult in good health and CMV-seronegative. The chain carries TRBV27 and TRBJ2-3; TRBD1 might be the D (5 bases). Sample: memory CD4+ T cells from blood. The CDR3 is CASRTRVTDTQYF. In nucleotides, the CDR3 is TGTGCCAGCAGAACCAGGGTTACGGATACGCAGTATTTT.